The 16 T cell receptor beta chains given below trace back to one sample, sequenced in a study of blood T cell repertoires in COVID-19. Sequenced by immunoSEQ multiplex PCR; TCRdb stores in-frame clones only, minus some. The sample includes over 100,000 clones, around 84% seen only once; the top ten take over 1.2%. Sequences were obtained from peripheral blood. The receptors were sampled from a man in his forties or fifties with acute or convalescent COVID-19.

The chain employs TRBV9 and TRBJ2-1; 7 nucleotides match TRBD1. The CDR3 totals 16 residues. Per germline, CDR1 SGDLS and CDR2 YYNGEE. V lost 2 bases, J lost 5 bases, and 10 bases stayed unmatched. The CDR3 DNA sequence: TGTGCCAGCAGCGTTTTCTCAGGGGGACACGACAATGAGCAGTTCTTC. Amino acids: CASSVFSGGHDNEQFF.

With regard to this clone: Other nucleotide sequences in the sample specify the same CDR3. This chain links TRBV20-1 with TRBJ2-5; no clear D. The germline V and J ends were trimmed by 3 bases and 3 bases, with 5 bases remaining between them. This CDR3 region has 11 residues. CDR1 and CDR2 (germline): DFQATT, SNEGSKA (reference sequence). The CDR3 DNA reads TGCAGTGCTAGCAGGAAAGAGACCCAGTACTTC. Encoded protein: CSASRKETQYF.

This chain links TRBV5-1 with TRBJ2-1, with TRBD2 matching 12 bases. The CDR3 sequence is 19 residues long. Germline V CDR1 and CDR2: SGHRS, YFSETQ. The J segment lost 0 bases and the V segment lost 3 bases, leaving 10 bases of the junction unmatched. CDR3 nucleotides: TGCGCCAGCAGCTCCCCCGGGACTAGCGGGTGGAGCTCCTACAATGAGCAGTTCTTC. Amino acids: CASSSPGTSGWSSYNEQFF.

The gene calls are TRBV19 and TRBJ1-5; D might be TRBD1 (5 bases). The CDR3 runs 14 residues. CDR1 and CDR2 (germline): LNHDA, SQIVND (reference sequence). With 3 bases removed from V and 5 bases from J, the gap between germline ends came to 11 bases. CDR3 in DNA: TGTGCCAGTAGTATTATGGAGGGGCATCAGCCCCAGCATTTT. It encodes CASSIMEGHQPQHF.

This sequence joins TRBV24-1 and TRBJ2-3; tentatively, D is TRBD2 (7 bases). The germline gives CDR1 KGHDR, CDR2 SFDVKD. Trimming pared 4 bases from V and 2 bases from J, leaving 15 bases between. The CDR3 totals 16 residues. This chain's CDR3 is CATSDPGGAPTDTQYF. The CDR3 coding sequence is TGTGCCACCAGTGACCCTGGGGGGGCCCCCACAGATACGCAGTATTTT.

The CDR3 sequence: CASSSPAVSGETEAFF. In nucleotides, the CDR3 is TGTGCCAGCAGTTCCCCAGCCGTATCAGGGGAAACTGAAGCTTTCTTT. The chain employs TRBV28 and TRBJ1-1, with D tentatively TRBD1 (6 bases). Germline V gene sequence: CDR1 MDHEN, CDR2 SYDVKM. The CDR3 runs 16 residues. The V and J ends lost 4 bases and 5 bases respectively, with 20 bases between them.

The CDR3 DNA follows: TGCGCCAGCAGCCAAGATCGGGGACAGGGGAGCCATGAGCAGTTCTTC. Translation gives CASSQDRGQGSHEQFF. This sequence joins TRBV4-3 and TRBJ2-1; 10 bases line up with TRBD1. This CDR3 region has 16 residues. The germline V gene has CDR1 LGHNA and CDR2 YSLEER. The V and J ends lost 0 bases and 8 bases, in that order; junction bases with no gene match: 7.

The chain employs TRBV2 and TRBJ1-5; TRBD1 might be the D (6 bases). From germline, CDR1 is SNHLY and CDR2 FYNNEI. With 6 bases removed from V and 4 bases from J, the gap between germline ends came to 13 bases. This CDR3 is 14 amino acids long. The chain's CDR3 is CASSQGQRNQPQHF. The CDR3 nucleotides read TGTGCCAGCAGCCAAGGACAGCGGAATCAGCCCCAGCATTTT.

In regard to this clone: The same CDR3 is also encoded by other DNA sequences in this sample. The V call is TRBV28, the J call TRBJ2-1; the match to TRBD2 covers 14 bases. CDR3 size: 15 residues. With V trimmed by 2 bases and J by 7 bases, 1 base remained unmatched. Germline CDR1 is MDHEN and CDR2 is SYDVKM. The CDR3 DNA sequence: TGTGCCAGCAGTTTAAGGACTAGCGGGAGGAATGAGCAGTTCTTC. Its translation: CASSLRTSGRNEQFF. The entire variable domain, with the rest obtained from reference TRBV28 and TRBJ2-1, is as follows: DVKVTQSSRYLVKRTGEKVFLECVQDMDHENMFWYRQDPGLGLRLIYFSYDVKMKEKGDIPEGYSVSREKKERFSLILESASTNQTSMYLCASSLRTSGRNEQFFGPGTRLTVL.

The V call is TRBV28, the J call TRBJ1-6; a weak D match, TRBD1 (6 bases). The germline V gene encodes CDR1 MDHEN and CDR2 SYDVKM. This CDR3 region has 13 residues. Deletions cut 6 bases from V and 8 bases from J, with 11 bases between. CDR3 loop: CASRYREYSPLHF. CDR3 DNA: TGTGCCAGCAGATACAGGGAATATTCACCCCTCCACTTT.

This chain links TRBV14 with TRBJ1-1; 7 bases align to TRBD1. The CDR3 spans 15 residues. Trimming removed 4 bases from V and 4 bases from J; junction bases left unmatched: 9. Germline CDR1 reads SGHDN; CDR2 reads FVKESK. CDR3 in DNA: TGTGCCAGCAGCCCAATGACAGGGTTGGGCACTGAAGCTTTCTTT. It codes for CASSPMTGLGTEAFF.

This clone was counted between two and nine times. The gene calls are TRBV7-9 and TRBJ2-7, with TRBD2 matching 8 bases. V shed 6 bases, J shed 9 bases, and the junction held 16 bases outside the gene matches. CDR3 length equals 15 residues. Germline values: CDR1 SEHNR, CDR2 FQNEAQ (reference sequence). The CDR3 loop is CASSFWPRAGVRQYF. CDR3 nucleotides: TGTGCCAGCAGTTTCTGGCCACGAGCGGGAGTACGGCAGTACTTC.

The CDR3 nucleotides are TGCGCCAGCAGCTTCCTAGCGGGAAATTACAATGAGCAGTTCTTC. Encoded protein: CASSFLAGNYNEQFF. The chain recombines TRBV5-1 with TRBJ2-1; 9 bases are shared with TRBD2. This CDR3 contains 15 residues. Germline trimming cut 2 bases from V and 4 bases from J; bases unmatched to any gene: 4. In germline, CDR1 is SGHRS, CDR2 YFSETQ.

Remarks on this clone: Other DNA sequences in this specimen translate into the identical CDR3. The rearrangement links TRBV4-1 to TRBJ2-3; TRBD2 aligns across 9 bases. V gave up 4 bases and J gave up 0 bases; unmatched junction bases: 2. The CDR3 is 15 amino acids. Per the germline V gene, CDR1 is MGHRA and CDR2 is YSYEKL. CDR3 nucleotide sequence: TGCGCCAGCAGCCCGCTAGCGGGGAGCACAGATACGCAGTATTTT. Its protein is CASSPLAGSTDTQYF.

V and J are TRBV9 and TRBJ2-1; D is perhaps TRBD1 (9 bases). V was clipped by 4 bases and J by 2 bases, with 16 bases between them. Germline loops: CDR1 SGDLS, CDR2 YYNGEE. The CDR3 runs 16 residues. The CDR3 DNA follows: TGTGCCAGCAGCTTTAGCGGGACAGGGACCTACAATGAGCAGTTCTTC. It translates to CASSFSGTGTYNEQFF.

V and J are TRBV6-5 and TRBJ2-7; 9 nucleotides agree with TRBD1. Germline assignment: CDR1 MNHEY and CDR2 SVGAGI. With V trimmed by 6 bases and J by 4 bases, 10 bases remained unmatched. The CDR3 is 15 amino acids. The CDR3: CASRNRGRAGYEQYF. In DNA form, the CDR3 reads TGTGCCAGCAGAAACAGGGGGCGGGCGGGGTACGAGCAGTACTTC.